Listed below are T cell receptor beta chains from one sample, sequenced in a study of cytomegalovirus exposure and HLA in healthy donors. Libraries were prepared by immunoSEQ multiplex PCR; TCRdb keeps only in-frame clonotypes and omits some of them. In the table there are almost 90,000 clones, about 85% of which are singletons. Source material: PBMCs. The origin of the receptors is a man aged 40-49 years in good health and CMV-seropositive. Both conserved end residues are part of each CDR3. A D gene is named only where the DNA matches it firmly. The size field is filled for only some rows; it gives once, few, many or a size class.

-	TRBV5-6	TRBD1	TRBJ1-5	TGTGCCAGCAGCCCCGGGACAGGGGACGGGCAGCCCCAGCATTTT	CASSPGTGDGQPQHF
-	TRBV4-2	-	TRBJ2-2	TGTGCCAGCAGCCAGTTAGATTCCGGGGAGCTGTTTTTT	CASSQLDSGELFF
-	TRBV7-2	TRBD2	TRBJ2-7	TGTGCCAGCAGCTTAGACGGGAGGAATGCCTACGAGCAGTACTTC	CASSLDGRNAYEQYF
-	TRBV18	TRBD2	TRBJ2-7	TGTGCCAGCTCACCGCCGGGAGGGCCCAGGTACGAGCAGTACTTC	CASSPPGGPRYEQYF
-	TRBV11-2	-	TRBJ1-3	TGTGCCAGCAGCTTAGATCTTGGGAGCTTCTCTGGAAACACCATATATTTT	CASSLDLGSFSGNTIYF
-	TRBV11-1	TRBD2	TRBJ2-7	TGTGCCAGCAGCCTTCCGGGACTAGCGAACTACGAGCAGTACTTC	CASSLPGLANYEQYF
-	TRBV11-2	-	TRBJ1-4	TGTGCCAGCAGCCTATCCGGGAATGAAAAACTGTTTTTT	CASSLSGNEKLFF
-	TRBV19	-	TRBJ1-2	TGTGCCAGTAGTATAGGCGTACTTAATTATGGCTACACCTTC	CASSIGVLNYGYTF
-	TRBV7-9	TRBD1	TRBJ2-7	TGTGCCAGCAGCTTACGACGGGACAGGGAAGACGAGCAGTACTTC	CASSLRRDREDEQYF
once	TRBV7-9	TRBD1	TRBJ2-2	TGTGCCAGCAGCAGACAGGGGGACACCGGGGAGCTGTTTTTT	CASSRQGDTGELFF
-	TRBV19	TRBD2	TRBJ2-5	TGTGCCAGTAGTCCCGGACTAGGGGAGACCCAGTACTTC	CASSPGLGETQYF
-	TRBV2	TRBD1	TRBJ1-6	TGTGCCAGCAGGGACAGGGGGCTTTCACCCCTCCACTTT	CASRDRGLSPLHF
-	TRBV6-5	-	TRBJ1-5	TGTGCCAGCAGGCGAACAGGGATGGAGCCCCAGCATTTT	CASRRTGMEPQHF
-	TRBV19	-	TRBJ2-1	TGTGCCAGTAGTCCGGGTCCGTTATACTACAATGAGCAGTTCTTC	CASSPGPLYYNEQFF
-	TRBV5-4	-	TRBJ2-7	TGTGCCAGCAGCAGTACAGGGAGTTACGAGCAGTACTTC	CASSSTGSYEQYF
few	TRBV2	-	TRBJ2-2	TGTGCCAGCAGGTCCCTACAGGGATACGATGTGGCCGGGGAGCTGTTTTTT	CASRSLQGYDVAGELFF
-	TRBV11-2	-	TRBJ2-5	TGTGCCAGCAGCTTAGATGAGGGGGTCGGAATGGAGACCCAGTACTTC	CASSLDEGVGMETQYF
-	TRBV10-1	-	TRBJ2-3	TGCGCCAGCAGTTATGGACGGCAAGGGGGAAGCACAGATACGCAGTATTTT	CASSYGRQGGSTDTQYF
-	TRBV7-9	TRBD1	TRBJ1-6	TGTGCCAGCAGCTTAGAAAGGGGGCAAGGGAATTCACCCCTCCACTTT	CASSLERGQGNSPLHF
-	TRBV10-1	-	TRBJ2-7	TGCGCCAGCAGTGGACAGGGAGGTGAGCAGTACTTC	CASSGQGGEQYF
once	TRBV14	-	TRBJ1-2	TGTGCCAGCAGCCACCCCGGGAATCGCTATGGCTACACCTTC	CASSHPGNRYGYTF
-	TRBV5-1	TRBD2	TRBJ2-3	TGCGCCAGCAGCTTGACTAGCGGGAGTAGGGCAGATACGCAGTATTTT	CASSLTSGSRADTQYF
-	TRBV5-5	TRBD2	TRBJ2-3	TGTGCCAGCAGTTCCGGGACTAGCGGAAGCACAGATACGCAGTATTTT	CASSSGTSGSTDTQYF
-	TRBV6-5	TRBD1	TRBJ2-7	TGTGCCAGCAGTCGGGACAGGGGCTCCCGCGAGCAGTACTTC	CASSRDRGSREQYF
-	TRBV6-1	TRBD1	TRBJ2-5	TGTGCCAGCATCGGGACAGGGGACCCCCAAGAGACCCAGTACTTC	CASIGTGDPQETQYF
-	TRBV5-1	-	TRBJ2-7	TGCGCCAGCAGATCGGAGGGCATTTACTACGAGCAGTACTTC	CASRSEGIYYEQYF
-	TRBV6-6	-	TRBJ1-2	TGTGCCAGCCTTCAGGGGCATGGCTACACCTTC	CASLQGHGYTF
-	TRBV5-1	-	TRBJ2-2	TGCGCCAGCAGCTCAGGGACTTCGAACACCGGGGAGCTGTTTTTT	CASSSGTSNTGELFF
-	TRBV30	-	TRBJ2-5	TGTGCCTGGGACAGGGTAGGGGGGGAGACCCAGTACTTC	CAWDRVGGETQYF
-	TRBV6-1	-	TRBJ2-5	TGTGCCAGCAGCCAACGCCGGGACTCGGTGAAGACCCAGTACTTC	CASSQRRDSVKTQYF
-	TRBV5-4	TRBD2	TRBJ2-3	TGTGCCAGCAGCATCGGGACGGACCCTAGCGGGGGTGGAGATACGCAGTATTTT	CASSIGTDPSGGGDTQYF
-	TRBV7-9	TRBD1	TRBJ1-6	TGTGCCAGCAGCCCCTGGGGACAGGGCGAAAATTCACCCCTCCACTTT	CASSPWGQGENSPLHF
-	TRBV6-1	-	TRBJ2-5	TGTGCCAGCAGTCCGAGGGTGGAAGAGACCCAGTACTTC	CASSPRVEETQYF
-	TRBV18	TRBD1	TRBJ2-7	TGTGCCAGCTCAGTACAGGGGGCAATGGGCGAGCAGTACTTC	CASSVQGAMGEQYF
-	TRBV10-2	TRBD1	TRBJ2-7	TGCGCCAGCAGTGAGCCGGGACAGGCCAACGAGCAGTACTTC	CASSEPGQANEQYF
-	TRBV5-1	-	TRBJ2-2	TGCGCCAGCAGCTTGGCCACGACAGCGAACACCGGGGAGCTGTTTTTT	CASSLATTANTGELFF
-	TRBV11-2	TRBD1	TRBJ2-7	TGTGCCAGCAGCTTCTTCGGACAGGGAACGTACGAGCAGTACTTC	CASSFFGQGTYEQYF
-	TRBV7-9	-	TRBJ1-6	TGTGCCAGCAGCTTCGACACCTATAATTCACCCCTCCACTTT	CASSFDTYNSPLHF
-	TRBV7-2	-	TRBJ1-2	TGTGCCAGCAGCTTAAGTGCGGCGGGGGACTATGGCTACACCTTC	CASSLSAAGDYGYTF
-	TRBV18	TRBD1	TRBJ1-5	TGTGCCAGCTCCGGACAGGGGGATGGCAATCAGCCCCAGCATTTT	CASSGQGDGNQPQHF